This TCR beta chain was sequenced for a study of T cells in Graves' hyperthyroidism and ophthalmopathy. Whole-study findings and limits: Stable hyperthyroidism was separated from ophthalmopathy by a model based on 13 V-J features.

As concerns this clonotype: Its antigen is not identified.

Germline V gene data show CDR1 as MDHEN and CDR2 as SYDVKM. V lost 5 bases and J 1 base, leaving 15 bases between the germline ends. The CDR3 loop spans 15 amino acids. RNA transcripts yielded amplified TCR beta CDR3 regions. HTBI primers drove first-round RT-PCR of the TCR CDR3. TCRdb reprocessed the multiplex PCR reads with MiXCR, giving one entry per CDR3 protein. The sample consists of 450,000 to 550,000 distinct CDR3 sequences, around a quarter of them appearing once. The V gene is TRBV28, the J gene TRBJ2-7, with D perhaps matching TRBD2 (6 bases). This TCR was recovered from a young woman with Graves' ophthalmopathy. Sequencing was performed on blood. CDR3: CASSLNLGLSYEQYF. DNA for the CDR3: TGTGCCAGCAGTCTTAACCTGGGACTTTCCTACGAGCAGTACTTC.